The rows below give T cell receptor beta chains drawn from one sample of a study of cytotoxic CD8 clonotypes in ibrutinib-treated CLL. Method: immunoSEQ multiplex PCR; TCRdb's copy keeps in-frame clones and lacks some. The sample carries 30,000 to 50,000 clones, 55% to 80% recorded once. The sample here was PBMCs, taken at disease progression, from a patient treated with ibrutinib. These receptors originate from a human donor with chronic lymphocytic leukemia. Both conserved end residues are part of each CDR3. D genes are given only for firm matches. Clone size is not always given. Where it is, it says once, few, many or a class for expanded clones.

CDR3 DNA: TGTGCCACAGGGACTAACACAGATACGCAGTATTTT; CDR3 protein: CATGTNTDTQYF; V gene: TRBV7-8; clone size: .; D gene: TRBD2; J gene: TRBJ2-3
CDR3 DNA: TGTGCCAGCAGGGGGACCGAGAACACCGGGGAGCTGTTTTTT; CDR3 protein: CASRGTENTGELFF; V gene: TRBV2; clone size: .; D gene: .; J gene: TRBJ2-2
CDR3 DNA: TGTGCCAGCAGCTCCTCCCGACTAGCCTGGGACGGGGAGCTGTTTTTT; CDR3 protein: CASSSSRLAWDGELFF; V gene: TRBV7-8; clone size: .; D gene: TRBD2; J gene: TRBJ2-2
CDR3 DNA: TGTGCCAGCCATAGCCAGGGTCGGGTGGCTGAAGCTTTCTTT; CDR3 protein: CASHSQGRVAEAFF; V gene: TRBV6-1; clone size: .; D gene: .; J gene: TRBJ1-1
CDR3 DNA: TGTGCCAGCAGCTCCACCGGGACTAGCGGTTCCTACGAGCAGTACTTC; CDR3 protein: CASSSTGTSGSYEQYF; V gene: TRBV13; clone size: few; D gene: TRBD2; J gene: TRBJ2-7
CDR3 DNA: TGTGCCTGCGGTCCAAGGACTAGCGGCTCGGGTGAGCAGTTCTTC; CDR3 protein: CACGPRTSGSGEQFF; V gene: TRBV30; clone size: .; D gene: TRBD2; J gene: TRBJ2-1
CDR3 DNA: TGTGCCAGCAGTGTGCGGGAGGGCTACGAGCAGTACTTC; CDR3 protein: CASSVREGYEQYF; V gene: TRBV28; clone size: few; D gene: TRBD2; J gene: TRBJ2-7
CDR3 DNA: TGTGCCAGCAGCAAGGATTCGGGGAAAGGTCCCTTAAAACGGTATTTT; CDR3 protein: CASSKDSGKGPLKRYF; V gene: TRBV11-1; clone size: .; D gene: .; J gene: TRBJ2-3
CDR3 DNA: TGTGCCAGCAGTGAAACTAGCGGGAGTTACGAGCAGTACTTC; CDR3 protein: CASSETSGSYEQYF; V gene: TRBV6-4; clone size: .; D gene: TRBD2; J gene: TRBJ2-7
CDR3 DNA: TGTGCCAGCAGCCAAGTGGGGACAGGGGCCGTCTATGGCTACACCTTC; CDR3 protein: CASSQVGTGAVYGYTF; V gene: TRBV4-2; clone size: .; D gene: TRBD1; J gene: TRBJ1-2
CDR3 DNA: TGCGCCAGCAGCCAAGGGGAAGGGACCTACGAGCAGTACTTC; CDR3 protein: CASSQGEGTYEQYF; V gene: TRBV4-3; clone size: once; D gene: .; J gene: TRBJ2-7
CDR3 DNA: TGTGCCAGCAGCGTAGGTACCCGGGAGACCCAGTACTTC; CDR3 protein: CASSVGTRETQYF; V gene: TRBV9; clone size: .; D gene: .; J gene: TRBJ2-5
CDR3 DNA: TGTGCCATCAGTGATACCGGGACAGGGATCTACAATGAGCAGTTCTTC; CDR3 protein: CAISDTGTGIYNEQFF; V gene: TRBV10-3; clone size: .; D gene: TRBD1; J gene: TRBJ2-1
CDR3 DNA: TGTGCCAGCAGACCGGGACACCTAGTTAGCACAGATACGCAGTATTTT; CDR3 protein: CASRPGHLVSTDTQYF; V gene: TRBV25-1; clone size: .; D gene: .; J gene: TRBJ2-3
CDR3 DNA: TGTGCCAGCAGCTTAGGGACGTACCGGGGCAATGAGCAGTTCTTC; CDR3 protein: CASSLGTYRGNEQFF; V gene: TRBV7-3; clone size: once; D gene: .; J gene: TRBJ2-1
CDR3 DNA: TGTGCCAGCAGCCCGCCGGGGGGGTCGTTCTACGAGCAGTACTTC; CDR3 protein: CASSPPGGSFYEQYF; V gene: TRBV11-2; clone size: few; D gene: TRBD2; J gene: TRBJ2-7
CDR3 DNA: TGTGCCAGCAGCTTAGAGCGTGACAGGTACAATGAGCAGTTCTTC; CDR3 protein: CASSLERDRYNEQFF; V gene: TRBV11-2; clone size: .; D gene: .; J gene: TRBJ2-1
CDR3 DNA: TGTGCTAGTGGGACAACCAACAGGGGACTATACAATGAGCAGTTCTTC; CDR3 protein: CASGTTNRGLYNEQFF; V gene: TRBV12-5; clone size: .; D gene: .; J gene: TRBJ2-1
CDR3 DNA: TGTGCCAGCAGCGAAGGACCGCGCTCGAACACCGGGGAGCTGTTTTTT; CDR3 protein: CASSEGPRSNTGELFF; V gene: TRBV9; clone size: .; D gene: .; J gene: TRBJ2-2
CDR3 DNA: TGTGCCAGCAGTTCGCCAGGCGGACAGGAAGCTTTCTTT; CDR3 protein: CASSSPGGQEAFF; V gene: TRBV6-5; clone size: .; D gene: .; J gene: TRBJ1-1
CDR3 DNA: TGTGCCATCAGGACAGGACGGGCCTCCTACGAGCAGTACTTC; CDR3 protein: CAIRTGRASYEQYF; V gene: TRBV10-3; clone size: .; D gene: .; J gene: TRBJ2-7
CDR3 DNA: TGCAGCGCACCAACAGGGTCCGCCTATGGCTACACCTTC; CDR3 protein: CSAPTGSAYGYTF; V gene: TRBV29-1; clone size: .; D gene: .; J gene: TRBJ1-2
CDR3 DNA: TGCAGCGTTGAAGTGACAGGGGGCGATCAGCCCCAGCATTTT; CDR3 protein: CSVEVTGGDQPQHF; V gene: TRBV29-1; clone size: many; D gene: TRBD1; J gene: TRBJ1-5
CDR3 DNA: TGCGCCAGCAGCCCAAACCAGGGCGGAGATAATTCACCCCTCCACTTT; CDR3 protein: CASSPNQGGDNSPLHF; V gene: TRBV5-1; clone size: .; D gene: .; J gene: TRBJ1-6
CDR3 DNA: TGTGCCAGCAGCTTGGGTCAAGCGTGGCAGCAGTTCTTC; CDR3 protein: CASSLGQAWQQFF; V gene: TRBV7-8; clone size: .; D gene: .; J gene: TRBJ2-1
CDR3 DNA: TGTGCCAGCAGTTTAATGGTGACTGGCTACACCTTC; CDR3 protein: CASSLMVTGYTF; V gene: TRBV28; clone size: .; D gene: .; J gene: TRBJ1-2
CDR3 DNA: TGTGCCAGCTCAGGAAGGACAGGGAGTACAGATACGCAGTATTTT; CDR3 protein: CASSGRTGSTDTQYF; V gene: TRBV18; clone size: .; D gene: TRBD1; J gene: TRBJ2-3
CDR3 DNA: TGTGCCAGCGGGGCCGGCTATGGCTACACCTTC; CDR3 protein: CASGAGYGYTF; V gene: TRBV6-5; clone size: few; D gene: .; J gene: TRBJ1-2
CDR3 DNA: TGTGCCAGCAGCCCACATAGCGGGGAAAACACAGATACGCAGTATTTT; CDR3 protein: CASSPHSGENTDTQYF; V gene: TRBV4-2; clone size: .; D gene: TRBD2; J gene: TRBJ2-3
CDR3 DNA: TGTGCCTGGATAACCAGCGGAGAGACCCAGTACTTC; CDR3 protein: CAWITSGETQYF; V gene: TRBV30; clone size: .; D gene: .; J gene: TRBJ2-5
CDR3 DNA: TGTGCCAGCTCACCCCCCGGACTAGCGAAGTGGACTGGGGAGCTGTTTTTT; CDR3 protein: CASSPPGLAKWTGELFF; V gene: TRBV18; clone size: .; D gene: TRBD2; J gene: TRBJ2-2
CDR3 DNA: TGCAGCGTTGGTGGGGACAGGGAGTTCTCTGGGGCCAACGTCCTGACTTTC; CDR3 protein: CSVGGDREFSGANVLTF; V gene: TRBV29-1; clone size: few; D gene: TRBD1; J gene: TRBJ2-6
CDR3 DNA: TGTGCCAGCAGTGAAGCGCGGCACGCCGTGAACTATGGCTACACCTTC; CDR3 protein: CASSEARHAVNYGYTF; V gene: TRBV2; clone size: .; D gene: .; J gene: TRBJ1-2
CDR3 DNA: TGTGCCAGCGGGGGCGAGCGGGTCGGAGGTTTGGATACGCAGTATTTT; CDR3 protein: CASGGERVGGLDTQYF; V gene: TRBV9; clone size: .; D gene: .; J gene: TRBJ2-3
CDR3 DNA: TGTGCCAGCAGTTCGGACAGCAGAGAAAAACTGTTTTTT; CDR3 protein: CASSSDSREKLFF; V gene: TRBV28; clone size: .; D gene: .; J gene: TRBJ1-4
CDR3 DNA: TGTGCCAGTAGTATAAGGGGGTATGGCTACACCTTC; CDR3 protein: CASSIRGYGYTF; V gene: TRBV19; clone size: .; D gene: .; J gene: TRBJ1-2
CDR3 DNA: TGTGCCAGCAGCCCTACCGGGGAGATGGTCTCTGGGGCCAACGTCCTGACTTTC; CDR3 protein: CASSPTGEMVSGANVLTF; V gene: TRBV5-8; clone size: .; D gene: .; J gene: TRBJ2-6
CDR3 DNA: TGTGCCACCAGCAAAGTCGGCTCTGGGGCCAACGTCCTGACTTTC; CDR3 protein: CATSKVGSGANVLTF; V gene: TRBV15; clone size: .; D gene: .; J gene: TRBJ2-6
CDR3 DNA: TGTGCTAGCAGCTTAGCAGGATCCGGGGAGCTGTTTTTT; CDR3 protein: CASSLAGSGELFF; V gene: TRBV7-7; clone size: medium-sized; D gene: .; J gene: TRBJ2-2
CDR3 DNA: TGTGCCAGCAGCTTGGGGGCCGATGGCTACACCTTC; CDR3 protein: CASSLGADGYTF; V gene: TRBV5-6; clone size: .; D gene: .; J gene: TRBJ1-2
CDR3 DNA: TGTGCCAGCAGCTTAGGACAGCAAAACTATGGCTACACCTTC; CDR3 protein: CASSLGQQNYGYTF; V gene: TRBV7-9; clone size: .; D gene: .; J gene: TRBJ1-2
CDR3 DNA: TGCGCCAGCAGCCCCTGGACTAGCGTGGCAAATACGCAGTATTTT; CDR3 protein: CASSPWTSVANTQYF; V gene: TRBV5-1; clone size: .; D gene: TRBD2; J gene: TRBJ2-3
CDR3 DNA: TGTGCCAGCAGCTTAGGCCGTAATACTGAAGCTTTCTTT; CDR3 protein: CASSLGRNTEAFF; V gene: TRBV7-8; clone size: once; D gene: .; J gene: TRBJ1-1
CDR3 DNA: TGTGCCAGCAGCTCCGCAGATGGACAGGGGGCGCAAGAGCAGTACTTC; CDR3 protein: CASSSADGQGAQEQYF; V gene: TRBV7-9; clone size: .; D gene: TRBD1; J gene: TRBJ2-7
CDR3 DNA: TGTGCCTGGAGTGTACCCGTGGGGGTACAGCCCCAGCATTTT; CDR3 protein: CAWSVPVGVQPQHF; V gene: TRBV30; clone size: .; D gene: .; J gene: TRBJ1-5
CDR3 DNA: TGTGCCTGGAGTTCTCCAACCTCAGGGGGCTGGGGCTACACCTTC; CDR3 protein: CAWSSPTSGGWGYTF; V gene: TRBV30; clone size: .; D gene: TRBD1; J gene: TRBJ1-2
CDR3 DNA: TGTGCCAGCAGCAAAGCTCTGGGGCGGGACACTGAAGCTTTCTTT; CDR3 protein: CASSKALGRDTEAFF; V gene: TRBV21-1; clone size: .; D gene: .; J gene: TRBJ1-1
CDR3 DNA: TGTGCCAGCAGCTTAACGGCCTCTAGCGCCTACAATGAGCAGTTCTTC; CDR3 protein: CASSLTASSAYNEQFF; V gene: TRBV7-3; clone size: .; D gene: .; J gene: TRBJ2-1
CDR3 DNA: TGCGCCAGCAATTTGGACAGGGGCACAGATACGCAGTATTTT; CDR3 protein: CASNLDRGTDTQYF; V gene: TRBV5-1; clone size: .; D gene: TRBD1; J gene: TRBJ2-3
CDR3 DNA: TGTGCCATCAGTAAGGACCGAAACGAGGTGCAAGCTTTCTTT; CDR3 protein: CAISKDRNEVQAFF; V gene: TRBV10-3; clone size: .; D gene: .; J gene: TRBJ1-1
CDR3 DNA: TGTGCCAGCAGCTCTACAGGGGTGGCGGAGGGCTACACCTTC; CDR3 protein: CASSSTGVAEGYTF; V gene: TRBV5-6; clone size: .; D gene: TRBD1; J gene: TRBJ1-2
CDR3 DNA: TGTGCCAGCAGCTTGGTTAGCGGGAGGGTCAAGGGGTGGAATGACGAGCAGTACTTC; CDR3 protein: CASSLVSGRVKGWNDEQYF; V gene: TRBV5-6; clone size: .; D gene: TRBD2; J gene: TRBJ2-7
CDR3 DNA: TGTGCCTGGAGGGACAGGGGGCTGGACGAGCAGTACTTC; CDR3 protein: CAWRDRGLDEQYF; V gene: TRBV30; clone size: few; D gene: TRBD1; J gene: TRBJ2-7
CDR3 DNA: TGTGCCATCAGTGGTACCTCTGGCGGGGGGACTAGCACAGATACGCAGTATTTT; CDR3 protein: CAISGTSGGGTSTDTQYF; V gene: TRBV10-3; clone size: .; D gene: TRBD2; J gene: TRBJ2-3